Presented here are 7 T cell receptor beta chains from one specimen sequenced in a study of blood T cell repertoires in COVID-19. TCRdb's table, derived via immunoSEQ multiplex PCR, lists solely in-frame clones and lacks some. The sample holds approximately 170,000 clones, approximately 91% seen once. Sequenced sample: peripheral blood. These receptors were taken from a man aged 18-30 years with COVID-19, enrolled during active disease.

The V and J genes are TRBV7-9 and TRBJ2-1; TRBD2 matches at 10 bases. Germline V gene data show CDR1 as SEHNR and CDR2 as FQNEAQ (reference sequence). The trim removed 2 bases at V and 4 bases at J, leaving 8 bases unmatched. This CDR3 spans 17 amino acids. CDR3 coding DNA: TGTGCCAGCAGCTTAAAGTACCTAGCGGGAGTATACAATGAGCAGTTCTTC. Translation: CASSLKYLAGVYNEQFF.

This rearrangement joins TRBV14 to TRBJ2-2, with 7 bases fitting TRBD2. Germline V CDR1 and CDR2: SGHDN, FVKESK. The CDR3 has 15 residues. With 3 bases clipped from V and 5 bases from J, the junction kept 6 bases outside the gene matches. The CDR3 here is CASSHKRDFTGELFF. The CDR3 bases are TGTGCCAGCAGCCACAAGCGGGACTTTACCGGGGAGCTGTTTTTT.

The V and J genes are TRBV9 and TRBJ2-3, with 8 bases lining up with TRBD1. Germline CDR1 reads SGDLS; CDR2 reads YYNGEE. With 4 bases clipped from V and 1 base from J, the junction kept 5 bases outside the gene matches. The CDR3 runs 15 residues. The CDR3 DNA sequence: TGTGCCAGCAGCACCACGACAGGGGGCACAGATACGCAGTATTTT. Its translation is CASSTTTGGTDTQYF. Looking up the rest from reference TRBV9 and TRBJ2-3 gives the full variable domain: DSGVTQTPKHLITATGQRVTLRCSPRSGDLSVYWYQQSLDQGLQFLIQYYNGEERAKGNILERFSAQQFPDLHSELNLSSLELGDSALYFCASSTTTGGTDTQYFGPGTRLTVL.

The rearrangement links TRBV19 to TRBJ2-2; 7 bases match TRBD1. CDR3 length equals 16 residues. The V gene end was trimmed by 5 bases and the J gene end by 2 bases; junction bases not matched to a gene: 8. Germline V gene sequence: CDR1 LNHDA, CDR2 SQIVND (reference sequence). The CDR3 reads CASSYTGTDNTGELFF. CDR3 DNA: TGTGCCAGTAGTTATACCGGGACAGATAACACCGGGGAGCTGTTTTTT.

This chain connects TRBV7-9 to TRBJ1-2, with 10 positions matching TRBD1. The germline V gene encodes CDR1 SEHNR and CDR2 FQNEAQ (reference sequence). With 3 bases clipped from V and 3 bases from J, the junction kept 10 bases outside the gene matches. The CDR3 loop spans 17 amino acids. The CDR3 region is CASSFGQGVGDDYGYTF. CDR3 nucleotides: TGTGCCAGCAGCTTCGGACAGGGGGTCGGTGACGACTATGGCTACACCTTC.

This rearrangement joins TRBV2 to TRBJ2-7; D is uncertain. The CDR3 consists of 14 residues. Germline values: CDR1 SNHLY, CDR2 FYNNEI. The V gene lost 4 bases and the J gene lost 2 bases, with 12 bases spanning the gap. CDR3 in DNA: TGTGCCAGCAGTGTACCACAAAAGACCTACGAGCAGTACTTC. Encoded protein: CASSVPQKTYEQYF.

The chain is built from TRBV7-9 and TRBJ2-7; 13 nucleotides align to TRBD2. Looked up from germline, CDR1 is SEHNR and CDR2 is FQNEAQ (reference sequence). The CDR3 has 17 residues. J gave up 7 bases and V 2 bases, and 11 bases lay outside the gene matches. CDR3 nucleotide sequence: TGTGCCAGCAGCTTACCCGACAGACTAGCGGGAGGTTTGGAGCAGTACTTC. Translating it yields CASSLPDRLAGGLEQYF.